This T cell receptor beta chain comes out of a study of cytomegalovirus exposure and HLA in healthy donors. Findings of the study overall: The likely origin of a cluster of highly shared sequence variants was a sequencing artifact. High specificity and sensitivity for cytomegalovirus status were reported for the classifier.

As to this clone: Its specificity is not known.

PCR employed 60 Vbeta and 13 Jbeta primers. Using immunoSEQ multiplex PCR, the repertoire was profiled, and TCRdb retains in-frame clones only, with some absent. The sample has tens of thousands of clones. The V gene's germline CDR1 is MGHRA and CDR2 YSYEKL. CDR3 length: 15 amino acids. V lost 0 bases, J lost 5 bases, and 13 bases lay in between. The sequencing sample was made of PBMCs. The receptor's source is a woman in her twenties or thirties in good health and CMV-seronegative. J is TRBJ1-1 and V is TRBV4-1; D is possibly TRBD1 (6 bases). Written as DNA, the CDR3 is TGCGCCAGCAGCCAAGATCCCCAGGGGTGGACTGAAGCTTTCTTT. Encoded protein: CASSQDPQGWTEAFF.